The rows below give T cell receptor beta chains drawn from one sample of a study of blood T cell repertoires in COVID-19. TCRdb's table, derived via immunoSEQ multiplex PCR, lists solely in-frame clones and lacks some. The data contain 90,000 to 95,000 clones, about 91% of them singletons. Sequenced material: peripheral blood. These receptors were obtained from a woman in her sixties or seventies with acute or convalescent COVID-19. Both conserved end residues are part of each CDR3. Size tells how often a clone was seen (once, few, many) or the class of an expanded clone, and some rows leave it out.

>TRBJ1-1|TRBV20-1|few|10
CSALLNEAFF
>TRBJ2-1|TRBV27|-|14
CASSRLETYNEQFF
>TRBJ1-1|TRBV3-1/TRBV3-2|-|15
CASSQEPGWATEAFF
>TRBJ1-6|TRBV5-1|few|15
CASRAGQGHNSPLHF
>TRBJ1-5|TRBV19|-|16
CASTESTGSGNQPQHF
>TRBJ1-3|TRBV9|-|13
CASSPRSGNTIYF
>TRBJ1-3|TRBV7-9|-|16
CASSRQRPSSGNTIYF
>TRBJ2-7|TRBV20-1|few|11
CSARDNYEQYF
>TRBJ1-1|TRBV21-1|-|16
CASSKAYRGSGTEAFF
>TRBJ2-3|TRBV6-1|-|15
CASSENRGATDTQYF
>TRBJ1-5|TRBV27|-|13
CASRATGYQPQHF
>TRBJ2-1|TRBV4-2|-|17
CASSQETTGTGLNEQFF
>TRBJ1-2|TRBV5-4|-|15
CASSLGTGGVFGYTF
>TRBJ2-2|TRBV5-1|-|15
CASSLGGRLGGELFF
>TRBJ2-7|TRBV5-1|-|13
CASSLVAGDEQYF
>TRBJ1-4|TRBV11-2|-|14
CASSSLGLNEKLFF
>TRBJ1-5|TRBV27|-|13
CASSPYSNQPQHF
>TRBJ2-7|TRBV20-1|-|16
CSASLPTSGRTNEQYF
>TRBJ2-7|TRBV10-3|-|12
CAIGQEPYEQYF
>TRBJ1-1|TRBV7-8|-|16
CASSPPPGGLNTEAFF
>TRBJ2-4|TRBV24-1|-|10
CATREDIQYF
>TRBJ1-1|TRBV18|-|15
CASSRGPAVNTEAFF
>TRBJ1-3|TRBV4-1|few|15
CASSPSWGVGNTIYF
>TRBJ2-5|TRBV9|-|13
CASSVGGAETQYF
>TRBJ1-3|TRBV27|-|16
CASSFVGQGSGNTIYF
>TRBJ1-5|TRBV4-1|-|16
CASSQETATGGQPQHF
>TRBJ2-7|TRBV10-2|-|13
CASREGTAYEQYF
>TRBJ1-2|TRBV27|-|13
CASSFQGNYGYTF
>TRBJ1-1|TRBV7-8|-|15
CASSVTGQGLPEAFF
>TRBJ1-2|TRBV7-8|-|14
CASSQDRVSYGYTF
>TRBJ1-2|TRBV11-1|-|13
CASSLQLNYGYTF
>TRBJ1-5|TRBV19|-|15
CASSIGSGGGQPQHF
>TRBJ2-5|TRBV9|-|15
CASSLAAGDQETQYF
>TRBJ2-2|TRBV27|-|14
CASSRTGPAGELFF
>TRBJ2-2|TRBV11-2|-|16
CASSFNLNQLAGELFF
>TRBJ1-2|TRBV19|few|14
CASSISTGGYGYTF
>TRBJ2-6|TRBV9|once|16
CASSKQGSSGANVLTF
>TRBJ2-2|TRBV5-1|-|17
CASSLARDLFNTGELFF
>TRBJ1-1|TRBV20-1|-|11
CSAISNTEAFF
>TRBJ1-4|TRBV5-1|-|15
CASSWGTLGNEKLFF
>TRBJ1-1|TRBV3-1/TRBV3-2|-|16
CASSQTTGKGRTEAFF